Here is one T cell receptor (beta chain) with its context. The CDR3 runs to 15 residues. V was shortened by 0 bases and J by 1 base, with 9 bases between the two germline ends. CDR1 and CDR2 (germline): LGHNA, YSLEER. The data were taken from a study of blood T cell repertoires in COVID-19. Study details: The United States, Italy and Spain provided the acute and convalescent COVID-19 samples. From T cells, B-cell-depleted T cells, or PBMCs came the material, which was cDNA or gDNA.

Original processing notes: Amplifying reference gene primers gave estimates of nucleated cell counts. Sequencing used immunoSEQ multiplex PCR; TCRdb keeps in-frame clones, though not all of them. From that table come the V and J calls and clone size; the DNA was used to work out D and trimming. This table holds 180,000 or so clones, approximately 85% found once. V and J are TRBV4-3 and TRBJ1-2; D may be TRBD1 (6 bases). Sequenced material: peripheral blood. The TCR comes from a woman aged 80 or older with acute or convalescent COVID-19. CDR3 in amino acids: CASSQEVDSNYGYTF. CDR3 DNA: TGCGCCAGCAGCCAAGAGGTGGACAGTAACTATGGCTACACCTTC.